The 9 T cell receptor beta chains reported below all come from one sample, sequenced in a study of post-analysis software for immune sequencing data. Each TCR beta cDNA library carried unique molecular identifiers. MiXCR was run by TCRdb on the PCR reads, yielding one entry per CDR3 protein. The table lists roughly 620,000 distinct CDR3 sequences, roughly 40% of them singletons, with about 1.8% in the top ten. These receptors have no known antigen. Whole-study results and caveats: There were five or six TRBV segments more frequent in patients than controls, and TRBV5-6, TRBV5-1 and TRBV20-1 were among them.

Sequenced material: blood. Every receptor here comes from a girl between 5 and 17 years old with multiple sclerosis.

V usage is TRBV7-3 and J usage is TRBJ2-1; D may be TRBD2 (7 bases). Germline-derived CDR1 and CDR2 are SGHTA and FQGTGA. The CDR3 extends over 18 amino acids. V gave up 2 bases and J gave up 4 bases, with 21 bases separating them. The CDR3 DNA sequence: TGTGCCAGCAGCTTAGGTTTGGGAGGGGGGGGCCGGTACAATGAGCAGTTCTTC. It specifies CASSLGLGGGGRYNEQFF.

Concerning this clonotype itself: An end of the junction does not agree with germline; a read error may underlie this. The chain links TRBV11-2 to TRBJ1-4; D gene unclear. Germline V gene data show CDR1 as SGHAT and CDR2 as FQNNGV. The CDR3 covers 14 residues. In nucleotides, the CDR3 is TGTGCCAGCAGCACCCGCTCGACTAATGAAAAACGGTTTTTT. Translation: CASSTRSTNEKRFF.

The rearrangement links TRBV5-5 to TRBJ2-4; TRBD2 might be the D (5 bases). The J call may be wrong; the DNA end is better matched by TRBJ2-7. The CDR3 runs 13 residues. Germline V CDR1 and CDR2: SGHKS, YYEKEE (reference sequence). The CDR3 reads CASSLEGRSEQYF. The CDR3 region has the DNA TGTGCCAGCAGCTTGGAAGGGAGAAGCGAGCAGTACTTC.

CDR3 coding DNA: TGTGCCAGCAGCCCGCGGGAGGTTTCAGGGGAGCAGTACTTC. It yields the protein CASSPREVSGEQYF. V usage is TRBV7-9 and J usage is TRBJ2-4, with 8 bases identical to TRBD2. The CDR3 covers 14 residues. The germline gives CDR1 SEHNR, CDR2 FQNEAQ (reference sequence). Germline trimming cut 5 bases from V and 13 bases from J; bases unmatched to any gene: 13.

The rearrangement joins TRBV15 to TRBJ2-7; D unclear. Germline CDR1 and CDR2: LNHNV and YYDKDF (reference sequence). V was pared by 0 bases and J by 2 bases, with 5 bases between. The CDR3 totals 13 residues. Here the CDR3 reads CATSRDPTYEQYF. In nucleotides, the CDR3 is TGTGCCACCAGCAGAGACCCGACCTACGAGCAGTACTTC.

The CDR3 spells CATSDLYGEQYF. The CDR3 DNA follows: TGTGCCACCAGTGATTTGTACGGTGAGCAGTACTTC. V is TRBV24-1 and J is TRBJ2-5; D uncertain. Germline V CDR1 and CDR2: KGHDR, SFDVKD. The V end lost 0 bases, the J end lost 11 bases, and 9 bases lay between the germline ends. The CDR3 runs 12 residues.

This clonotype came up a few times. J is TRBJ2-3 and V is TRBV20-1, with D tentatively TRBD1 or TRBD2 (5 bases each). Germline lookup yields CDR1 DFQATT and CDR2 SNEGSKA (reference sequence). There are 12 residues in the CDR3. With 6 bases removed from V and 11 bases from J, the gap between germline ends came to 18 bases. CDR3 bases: TGCAGTGCAGCCCCCAGGGTGAGGGAGCAGTATTTT. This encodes CSAAPRVREQYF.

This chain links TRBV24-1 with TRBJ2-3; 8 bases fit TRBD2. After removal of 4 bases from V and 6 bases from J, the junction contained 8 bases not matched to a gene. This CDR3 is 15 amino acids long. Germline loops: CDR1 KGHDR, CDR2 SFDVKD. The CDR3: CATSEKAGVQDTQYF. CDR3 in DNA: TGTGCCACCAGTGAGAAAGCGGGAGTTCAGGATACGCAGTATTTT.

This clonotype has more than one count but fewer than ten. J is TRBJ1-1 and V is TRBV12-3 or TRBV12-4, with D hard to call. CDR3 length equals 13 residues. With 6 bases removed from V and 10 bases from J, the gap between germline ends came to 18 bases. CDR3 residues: CASSLTVPLVAFF. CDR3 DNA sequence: TGTGCCAGCAGCCTCACAGTCCCTCTCGTAGCTTTCTTT.